This TCR beta chain was sequenced in a study of TIL therapy for anti-PD-1-resistant metastatic lung cancer. Looking at the study overall: Patients then received nivolumab; progressors got lymphodepletion, TIL and IL-2. Median tumor PD-L1 proportion score was about 6.6%. Findings and limits, study-wide: Patients were highly selected, enriched for treatment-naive, never-smoker and oncogene-addicted cases. The baseline peripheral repertoire was partially replaced by infused TIL clonotypes that later decayed.

Turning to this clone: Its matching antigen is unknown.

The CDR3 is 15 amino acids. V lost 0 bases, J lost 5 bases, and 3 bases stayed unmatched. The V gene's germline CDR1 is SGHRS and CDR2 YFSETQ. The libraries were made with immunoSEQ v3. Repertoires were generated with immunoSEQ multiplex PCR, while TCRdb's copy carries only in-frame clones and drops some. The data show approximately 18,000 clones, with roughly four fifths seen just once and around 2.2% held by the top ten. Noted time point: pre-treatment sample, taken before nivolumab and TIL therapy. The chain joins TRBV5-1 to TRBJ2-7; 12 bases align to TRBD2. The clonotype was recovered from a person aged 25 to 85 with non-small cell lung cancer. The sequenced sample was blood, obtained at baseline. The CDR3 loop is CASSLGTSGTNEQYF. DNA of the CDR3: TGCGCCAGCAGCTTGGGGACTAGCGGGACAAACGAGCAGTACTTC.